Listed below are T cell receptor beta chains from one sample, sequenced in a study of shared clonotypes between healthy human individuals. Sequencing used immunoSEQ multiplex PCR; TCRdb keeps in-frame clones, though not all of them. The sample records about 2.1 million clones, 93% being singletons. Sequencing used naive CD8+ T cells from PBMCs. These receptors originate from a man aged 18 to 30 in good health. Some clones in this sample may be carry-over from other donors' samples. CDR3s include the opening cysteine and the closing phenylalanine or tryptophan. D genes are given only for firm matches. Expanded clones get a size class; other rows say once, few or many, or leave the size out.

v_gene	d_gene	j_gene	abundance	CDR3aa	CDR3nt
TRBV7-6	-	TRBJ2-7	-	CASSLVVDGGAYEQYF	TGTGCCAGCAGCTTAGTGGTAGATGGGGGCGCTTACGAGCAGTACTTC
TRBV2	-	TRBJ1-1	-	CASSEAGGRYTEAFF	TGTGCCAGCAGTGAAGCGGGAGGACGGTACACTGAAGCTTTCTTT
TRBV27	TRBD2	TRBJ2-3	-	CASTKLADLTDTQYF	TGTGCCAGCACCAAACTAGCGGATCTCACAGATACGCAGTATTTT
TRBV7-9	-	TRBJ1-3	-	CASSSETYSSGNTIYF	TGTGCCAGCAGCTCTGAAACCTACAGCTCTGGAAACACCATATATTTT
TRBV2	-	TRBJ2-7	-	CASSGILEQYF	TGTGCCAGCAGTGGTATCCTTGAGCAGTACTTC
TRBV29-1	TRBD1	TRBJ1-1	-	CSVASGGRTEAFF	TGCAGCGTTGCCTCAGGGGGGCGGACTGAAGCTTTCTTT
TRBV7-6	-	TRBJ2-7	-	CASSPGGTVYEQYF	TGTGCCAGCAGTCCCGGGGGCACTGTCTACGAGCAGTACTTC
TRBV7-9	TRBD2	TRBJ2-1	once	CASDSTTSANNEQFF	TGTGCCAGCGATTCAACGACTAGCGCTAACAATGAGCAGTTCTTC
TRBV27	TRBD2	TRBJ2-2	-	CASSLLSGRAPGELFF	TGTGCCAGCAGTTTACTGTCCGGGAGGGCCCCCGGGGAGCTGTTTTTT
TRBV4-1	TRBD2	TRBJ2-1	-	CASSPRDYYNEQFF	TGCGCCAGCAGCCCCCGGGACTACTACAATGAGCAGTTCTTC
TRBV27	-	TRBJ2-1	-	CASSHTRGDYNEQFF	TGTGCCAGCAGTCACACTAGGGGAGACTACAATGAGCAGTTCTTC
TRBV6-1	-	TRBJ2-1	-	CASSEKGTGQNEQFF	TGTGCCAGCAGTGAAAAAGGGACTGGACAGAATGAGCAGTTCTTC
TRBV9	TRBD2	TRBJ2-3	-	CASSTPQGGGRAADTQYF	TGTGCCAGCAGCACACCCCAGGGTGGCGGGAGGGCCGCAGATACGCAGTATTTT
TRBV10-1	-	TRBJ2-4	-	CASSEGGSKNIQYF	TGCGCCAGCAGTGAAGGGGGATCCAAAAACATTCAGTACTTC
TRBV5-1	-	TRBJ1-1	-	CASSLLSPWLVWTEAFF	TGCGCCAGCAGCTTACTATCTCCGTGGCTGGTTTGGACTGAAGCTTTCTTT
TRBV19	-	TRBJ1-5	-	CASSIEGSNQPQHF	TGTGCCAGTAGTATAGAGGGTAGCAATCAGCCCCAGCATTTT
TRBV9	-	TRBJ1-2	-	CASTAGGAPYGYTF	TGTGCCAGCACCGCGGGGGGGGCCCCCTATGGCTACACCTTC
TRBV28	-	TRBJ2-7	-	CASSPHRAWDAYEQYF	TGTGCCAGCAGTCCCCATCGGGCCTGGGACGCGTACGAGCAGTACTTC
TRBV4-1	-	TRBJ2-7	-	CASSQDLQRAYEQYF	TGCGCCAGCAGCCAAGATCTGCAGCGCGCCTACGAGCAGTACTTC
TRBV10-1	-	TRBJ1-1	-	CARGTRLDCLNTEAFF	TGCGCCAGGGGGACTCGATTGGATTGTTTGAACACTGAAGCTTTCTTT
TRBV29-1	-	TRBJ1-2	-	CSVGTGPVYGYTF	TGCAGCGTTGGGACCGGTCCGGTCTATGGCTACACCTTC
TRBV10-3	TRBD2	TRBJ2-3	-	CAIRTPGGLTTDTQYF	TGTGCCATCAGGACTCCTGGGGGACTAACCACAGATACGCAGTATTTT
TRBV4-3	-	TRBJ2-2	once	CASSQDRRQGRNGELFF	TGCGCCAGCAGCCAAGATCGGCGGCAGGGGCGTAACGGGGAGCTGTTTTTT
TRBV6-6	TRBD1	TRBJ1-2	-	CASSYGTGGRGGYTF	TGTGCCAGCAGTTACGGGACAGGGGGCCGGGGAGGCTACACCTTC
TRBV5-6	-	TRBJ1-3	-	CASSLAPGSGNTIYF	TGTGCCAGCAGCTTGGCCCCAGGCTCTGGAAACACCATATATTTT
TRBV5-6	TRBD1	TRBJ2-5	once	CASSLRQGQETQYF	TGTGCCAGCAGCTTGAGACAGGGGCAAGAGACCCAGTACTTC
TRBV7-9	-	TRBJ2-7	-	CASSEGPGSYEQYF	TGTGCCAGCAGCGAGGGCCCGGGCTCCTACGAGCAGTACTTC